This TCR beta chain comes out of a study of T cells of healthy individuals. Germline-derived CDR1 and CDR2 are SGHNT and YENEEA. V gave up 1 base and J gave up 7 bases, with 8 bases separating them. This CDR3 region has 13 residues. TCRdb redid the calling of the 5' RACE reads with MiXCR, one entry per CDR3 protein. The table lists 40,000 to 45,000 distinct CDR3 sequences, 4% to 5.5% of them singletons. This clonotype was counted many times. The sequence came from a human donor in good health. This chain links TRBV11-3 with TRBJ2-1; no clear D gene. CDR3 in amino acids: CASSLGASNEQFF. The DNA of the CDR3 is TGTGCCAGCAGCTTAGGAGCCTCTAATGAGCAGTTCTTC.